What follows are 21 T cell receptor beta chains derived from one specimen sequenced in a study of blood T cells in healthy people across ages. Using a J-beta primer mix together with a sample-barcoded 5' primer, a second PCR was run for roughly 7 to 11 cycles. TCRdb reprocessed the 5' RACE reads with MiXCR, giving one entry per CDR3 protein. The sample carries approximately 770,000 distinct CDR3 sequences, nearly 60% recorded once. Sequenced sample: blood. The source is a man aged 30 to 45 in good health.

The V call is TRBV6-1, the J call TRBJ2-1, with 8 bases matching TRBD2. This CDR3 is built from 17 residues. Losses at the gene ends were 6 bases for V and 4 bases for J; bases not matched to a gene: 14. Germline CDR1 reads MNHNS; CDR2 reads SASEGT. The DNA of the CDR3 is TGTGCCAGCAGCCCCGGATGGGTAGCGGGGTCTTACAATGAGCAGTTCTTC. It codes for CASSPGWVAGSYNEQFF.

This clonotype was detected only a few times. The J gene is TRBJ1-2, the V gene TRBV7-9, with unresolved D. The V gene's germline CDR1 is SEHNR and CDR2 FQNEAQ (reference sequence). This CDR3 comprises 17 residues. Trimming removed 2 bases from V and 0 bases from J, with 16 bases in between. CDR3 bases: TGTGCCAGCAGCTTAATCGGTATTGGAAGTCCTAACTATGGCTACACCTTC. It yields the protein CASSLIGIGSPNYGYTF.

V is TRBV12-3 or TRBV12-4 and J is TRBJ2-2, with D hard to call. The V end lost 3 bases, the J end lost 3 bases, and 8 bases lay between the germline ends. This CDR3 region has 14 residues. CDR3 protein: CASSFGYDTGELFF. CDR3 DNA sequence: TGTGCCAGCAGTTTCGGCTATGACACCGGGGAGCTGTTTTTT.

V usage is TRBV20-1 and J usage is TRBJ2-7; D is unclear. Germline CDR1 DFQATT, CDR2 SNEGSKA (reference sequence). The V end lost 6 bases, the J end lost 0 bases, and 15 bases lay between the germline ends. The CDR3 has 14 amino acids. CDR3 bases: TGCAGTGCAAGGAAAGACAAGTTCTCCTACGAGCAGTACTTC. Translating it yields CSARKDKFSYEQYF.

This clonotype was detected only a few times. The V gene is TRBV29-1, the J gene TRBJ2-1, with a possible D match to TRBD2 (6 bases). Germline-derived CDR1 and CDR2 are SQVTM and ANQGSEA. V lost 5 bases and J 0 bases, leaving 17 bases between the germline ends. The CDR3 covers 16 residues. CDR3 bases: TGCAGCGTTCCTAGTATTACTAGCTACTCCTACAATGAGCAGTTCTTC. Translation: CSVPSITSYSYNEQFF.

The V and J genes are TRBV15 and TRBJ2-5; D is possibly TRBD2 (6 bases). Germline-derived CDR1 and CDR2 are LNHNV and YYDKDF (reference sequence). The CDR3 sequence is 17 residues long. The germline V and J ends were trimmed by 0 bases and 7 bases, with 21 bases remaining between them. Here the CDR3 DNA reads TGTGCCACCAGCAGAGATCTCTGGATTAGCGGTGGAGGGACCCAGTACTTC. It is translated as CATSRDLWISGGGTQYF.

This clonotype was counted once. V is TRBV20-1 and J is TRBJ2-1, with 14 bases identical to TRBD2. Germline loops: CDR1 DFQATT, CDR2 SNEGSKA (reference sequence). The CDR3 contains 16 residues. V dropped 3 bases and J dropped 8; count of bases not matched to a gene: 9. The CDR3 DNA reads as TGCAGTGCTAGCCTGACTAGCGGGAGGGTTCACGATGAGCAGTTCTTC. Translating it yields CSASLTSGRVHDEQFF.

V is TRBV4-3 and J is TRBJ2-7; 7 bases are a match to TRBD2. This CDR3 is built from 15 residues. Trimming took 2 bases from V and 3 from J; bases not matched to a gene: 7. The germline V gene has CDR1 LGHNA and CDR2 YSLEER. CDR3 protein: CASSQQAGSLYEQYF. For the CDR3, the DNA is TGCGCCAGCAGCCAACAAGCGGGAAGCCTCTACGAGCAGTACTTC.

The V gene is TRBV7-8, the J gene TRBJ2-1, with no clear D. The CDR3 length is 16 residues. Deletions cut 3 bases from V and 2 bases from J, with 14 bases between. Germline V CDR1 and CDR2: SGHVS, FQNEAQ. The CDR3 DNA reads as TGTGCCAGCAGCTTGGGGTCGATGCAGGCCTACAATGAGCAGTTCTTC. This sequence encodes CASSLGSMQAYNEQFF.

The chain couples TRBV11-2 to TRBJ2-7; possible D gene TRBD1, 6 bases. The tail of the sequence fits TRBJ2-4 better, so the J call may be wrong. The CDR3 runs 15 residues. From germline, CDR1 is SGHAT and CDR2 FQNNGV. The CDR3, as DNA: TGTGCCAGCAGCTTAATGGGGGCAGGCAAAAACATTCAGTACTTC. Translated: CASSLMGAGKNIQYF.

The chain joins TRBV9 to TRBJ2-1; TRBD2 agrees at 9 bases. Trimming at V came to 0 bases and at J to 2 bases, leaving 3 bases not matched to a gene. CDR1 SGDLS and CDR2 YYNGEE come from the germline V gene. The CDR3 runs 16 residues. Here the CDR3 DNA reads TGTGCCAGCAGCGTAGGAGCGGGAGGAACCTACAATGAGCAGTTCTTC. It encodes CASSVGAGGTYNEQFF.

The chain combines TRBV7-2 with TRBJ2-7; 8 bases line up with TRBD1. Germline V gene lookup returns CDR1 SGHTA and CDR2 FQGNSA. The V gene end was trimmed by 4 bases and the J gene end by 2 bases; junction bases not matched to a gene: 4. The CDR3 consists of 14 residues. CDR3 residues: CASSSAGGPYEQYF. Here the CDR3 DNA reads TGTGCCAGCAGCTCCGCAGGGGGCCCCTACGAGCAGTACTTC.

In this sample, this clonotype turned up once. V gene TRBV20-1 combines with J gene TRBJ2-1; 9 bases are shared with TRBD2. V dropped 0 bases and J dropped 11; count of bases not matched to a gene: 14. CDR1 DFQATT and CDR2 SNEGSKA come from the germline V gene (reference sequence). The CDR3 runs 16 residues. CDR3 coding DNA: TGCAGTGCTAGAGATGACCGGGCTAGCGGGGCAGCAAAGCAGTTCTTC. It codes for CSARDDRASGAAKQFF.

This clonotype occurred a few times. V is TRBV4-3 and J is TRBJ1-4; D is possibly TRBD1 (5 bases). The V and J ends lost 2 bases and 5 bases respectively, with 9 bases between them. This CDR3 is 14 amino acids long. CDR1 and CDR2 from the germline V gene are LGHNA and YSLEER. The CDR3 here is CASSQTGGNEKLFF. Here the CDR3 DNA reads TGCGCCAGCAGCCAAACTGGGGGGAATGAAAAACTGTTTTTT.

This sequence joins TRBV24-1 and TRBJ2-5; 9 bases fit TRBD1. The V gene end was trimmed by 3 bases and the J gene end by 11 bases; junction bases not matched to a gene: 9. The CDR3 is 14 residues long. Per the germline V gene, CDR1 is KGHDR and CDR2 is SFDVKD. Here the CDR3 reads CATSDHTGGNEQYF. The CDR3 DNA sequence: TGTGCCACCAGTGATCACACAGGGGGCAATGAGCAGTACTTC.

The gene calls are TRBV7-2 and TRBJ2-1, with no clear D. This CDR3 comprises 13 residues. Per germline, CDR1 SGHTA and CDR2 FQGNSA. The V and J ends lost 2 bases and 5 bases respectively, with 7 bases between them. The CDR3 region is CASSLRMDNEQFF. The CDR3 DNA is TGTGCCAGCAGCTTAAGAATGGACAATGAGCAGTTCTTC.

In this sample, this clonotype turned up a few times. The chain links TRBV10-3 to TRBJ2-5; TRBD2 matches at 7 bases. Trimming took 11 bases from V and 7 from J; bases not matched to a gene: 4. Germline values: CDR1 ENHRY, CDR2 SYGVKD. This CDR3 has 10 amino acids. CDR3 loop: CAVGEGTQYF. In DNA form, the CDR3 reads TGTGCCGTCGGGGAGGGGACCCAGTACTTC.

The chain uses TRBV30 and TRBJ2-1; unclear D gene. The CDR3 loop spans 13 amino acids. Germline CDR1 is GTSNPN and CDR2 is SVGIG (reference sequence). The V gene lost 2 bases and the J gene lost 6 bases, with 11 bases spanning the gap. CDR3 sequence reads: CAWSLGLGNEQFF. CDR3 DNA sequence: TGTGCCTGGAGTCTAGGGCTGGGCAATGAGCAGTTCTTC. Complete variable domain (other parts from reference TRBV30 and TRBJ2-1): SQTIHQWPATLVQPVGSPLSLECTVEGTSNPNLYWYRQAAGRGLQLLFYSVGIGQISSEVPQNLSASRPQDRQFILSSKKLLLSDSGFYLCAWSLGLGNEQFFGPGTRLTVL.

The chain carries TRBV5-6 and TRBJ1-2; D ambiguous. V was trimmed by 4 bases and J by 4 bases, leaving 11 bases between them. Looked up from germline, CDR1 is SGHDT and CDR2 is YYEEEE. The CDR3 has 13 amino acids. This CDR3 is CASSASVIYGYTF. The CDR3, as DNA: TGTGCCAGCAGCGCCTCCGTCATCTATGGCTACACCTTC.

This clonotype was seen just once. The V and J genes are TRBV2 and TRBJ1-2; no definite D call. Germline loops: CDR1 SNHLY, CDR2 FYNNEI. This CDR3 is 12 amino acids long. Trimming removed 2 bases at V and 4 bases at J, with 5 bases between. Here the CDR3 DNA reads TGTGCCAGCAGTGAATACACCTATGGCTACACCTTC. Translated: CASSEYTYGYTF.

This clonotype was seen a handful of times. The chain uses TRBV7-2 and TRBJ2-3, with D uncertain. This CDR3 has 15 amino acids. V was clipped by 6 bases and J by 6 bases, with 19 bases between them. CDR1 is SGHTA, CDR2 FQGNSA, per germline. CDR3: CASSNADQTRDTQYF. DNA for the CDR3: TGTGCCAGCAGTAACGCTGACCAGACCAGGGATACGCAGTATTTT.